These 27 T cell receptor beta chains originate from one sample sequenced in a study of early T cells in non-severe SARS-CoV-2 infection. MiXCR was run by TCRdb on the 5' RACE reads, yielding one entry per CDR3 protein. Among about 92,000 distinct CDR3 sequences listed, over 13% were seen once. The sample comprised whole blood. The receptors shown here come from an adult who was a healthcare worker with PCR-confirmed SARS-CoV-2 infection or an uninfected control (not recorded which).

CDR3: CASSLGPYNSPLHF. The CDR3 DNA is TGTGCCAGCAGCTTAGGGCCATATAATTCACCCCTCCACTTT. V and J are TRBV7-9 and TRBJ1-6; D call uncertain. V was pared by 1 base and J by 4 bases, with 5 bases between. The germline CDR1 and CDR2 sequences are SEHNR and FQNEAQ (reference sequence). The CDR3 is 14 residues long.

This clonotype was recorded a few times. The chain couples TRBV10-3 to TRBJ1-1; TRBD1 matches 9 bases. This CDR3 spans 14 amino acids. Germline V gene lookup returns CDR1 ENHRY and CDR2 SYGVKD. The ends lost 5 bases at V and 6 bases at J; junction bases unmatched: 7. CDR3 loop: CAISTDRGSPEAFF. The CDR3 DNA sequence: TGTGCCATCAGTACGGACAGGGGAAGTCCTGAAGCTTTCTTT.

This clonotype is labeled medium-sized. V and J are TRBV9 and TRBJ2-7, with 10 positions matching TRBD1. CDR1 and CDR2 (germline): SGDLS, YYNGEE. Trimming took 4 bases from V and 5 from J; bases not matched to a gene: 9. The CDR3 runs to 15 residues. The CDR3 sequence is CASSFTGQGRDEQYF. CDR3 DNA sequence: TGTGCCAGCAGCTTTACGGGACAGGGGAGAGACGAGCAGTACTTC.

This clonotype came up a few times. The CDR3 DNA reads TGTGCCAGCAGCTTAGATCTGTGGGCAGGGTCGTACGAGCAGTACTTC. It yields the protein CASSLDLWAGSYEQYF. The gene calls are TRBV11-2 and TRBJ2-7; a possible D gene is TRBD1 (5 bases). V gave up 0 bases and J gave up 4 bases, with 16 bases separating them. The CDR3 runs to 16 residues. CDR1 SGHAT and CDR2 FQNNGV come from the germline V gene. The full variable domain, in which reference TRBV11-2 and TRBJ2-7 provide the parts outside the CDR3, is EAGVAQSPRYKIIEKRQSVAFWCNPISGHATLYWYQQILGQGPKLLIQFQNNGVVDDSQLPKDRFSAERLKGVDSTLKIQPAKLEDSAVYLCASSLDLWAGSYEQYFGPGTRLTVT.

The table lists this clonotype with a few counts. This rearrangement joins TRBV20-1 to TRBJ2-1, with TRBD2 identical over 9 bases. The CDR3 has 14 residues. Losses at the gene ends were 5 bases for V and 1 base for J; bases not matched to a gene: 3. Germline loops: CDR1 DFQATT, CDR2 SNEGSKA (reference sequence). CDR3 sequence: CSASSGRSYNEQFF. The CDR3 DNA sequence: TGCAGTGCTTCAAGCGGGAGGTCCTACAATGAGCAGTTCTTC.

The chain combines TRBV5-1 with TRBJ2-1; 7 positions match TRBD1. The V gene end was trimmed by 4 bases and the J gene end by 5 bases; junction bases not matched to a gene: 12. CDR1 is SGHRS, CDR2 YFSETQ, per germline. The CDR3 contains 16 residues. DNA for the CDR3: TGCGCCAGCAGCCCCCCGACCGGGACAGCGAACAATGAGCAGTTCTTC. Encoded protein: CASSPPTGTANNEQFF.

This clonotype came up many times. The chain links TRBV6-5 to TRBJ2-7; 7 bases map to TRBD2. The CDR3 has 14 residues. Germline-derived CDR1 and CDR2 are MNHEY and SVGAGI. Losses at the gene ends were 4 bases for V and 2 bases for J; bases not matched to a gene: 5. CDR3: CASSFASGPYEQYF. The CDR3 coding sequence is TGTGCCAGCAGTTTCGCTAGCGGACCCTACGAGCAGTACTTC.

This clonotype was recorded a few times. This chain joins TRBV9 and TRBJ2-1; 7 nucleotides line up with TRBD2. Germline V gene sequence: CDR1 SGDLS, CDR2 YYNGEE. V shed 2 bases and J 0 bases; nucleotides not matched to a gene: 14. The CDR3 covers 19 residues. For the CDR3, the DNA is TGTGCCAGCAGCGTCTGGTCTAGCGGATCTTTGAGCTCCTACAATGAGCAGTTCTTC. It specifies CASSVWSSGSLSSYNEQFF.

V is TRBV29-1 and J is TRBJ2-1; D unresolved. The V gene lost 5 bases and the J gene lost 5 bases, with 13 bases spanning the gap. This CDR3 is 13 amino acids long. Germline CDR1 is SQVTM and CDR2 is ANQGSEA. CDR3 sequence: CSVPHRRNNEQFF. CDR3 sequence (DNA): TGCAGCGTTCCCCATCGCCGAAACAATGAGCAGTTCTTC.

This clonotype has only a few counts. The CDR3 DNA reads as TGTGCCAGCAGTTGGCCATTTGGGCTTTCGAACCAAGAGACCCAGTACTTC. The encoded protein is CASSWPFGLSNQETQYF. This chain links TRBV7-8 with TRBJ2-5; D gene ambiguous. The CDR3 covers 17 residues. Trimming took off 6 bases at V and 0 bases at J, with 20 bases between the two ends. In germline, CDR1 is SGHVS, CDR2 FQNEAQ.

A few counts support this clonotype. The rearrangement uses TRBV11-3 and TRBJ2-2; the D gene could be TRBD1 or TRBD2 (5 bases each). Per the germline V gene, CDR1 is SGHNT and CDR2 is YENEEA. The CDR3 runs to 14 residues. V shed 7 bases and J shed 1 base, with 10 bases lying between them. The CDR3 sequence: CASKGRENTGELFF. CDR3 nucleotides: TGTGCCAGCAAGGGACGAGAGAACACCGGGGAGCTGTTTTTT.

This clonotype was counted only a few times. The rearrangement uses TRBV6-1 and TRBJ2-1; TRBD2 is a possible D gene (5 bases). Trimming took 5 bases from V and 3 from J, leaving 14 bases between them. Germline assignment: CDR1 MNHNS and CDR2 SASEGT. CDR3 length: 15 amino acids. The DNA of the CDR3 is TGTGCCAGCAGTTTCCGACGGGGTAACTACAATGAGCAGTTCTTC. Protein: CASSFRRGNYNEQFF.

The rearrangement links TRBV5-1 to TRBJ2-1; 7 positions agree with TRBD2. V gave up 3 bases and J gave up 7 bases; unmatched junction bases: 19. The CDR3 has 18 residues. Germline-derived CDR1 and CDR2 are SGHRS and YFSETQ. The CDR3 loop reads CASSSQYSGGRRYNEQFF. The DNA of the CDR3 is TGCGCCAGCAGCTCCCAATATAGCGGCGGGAGACGATATAATGAGCAGTTCTTC.

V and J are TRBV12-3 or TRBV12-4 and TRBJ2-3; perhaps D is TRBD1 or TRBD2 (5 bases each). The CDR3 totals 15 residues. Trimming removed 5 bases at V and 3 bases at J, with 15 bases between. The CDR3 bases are TGTGCCAGCAGTCCCTCGAGGGGCGCGACAGATACGCAGTATTTT. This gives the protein CASSPSRGATDTQYF.

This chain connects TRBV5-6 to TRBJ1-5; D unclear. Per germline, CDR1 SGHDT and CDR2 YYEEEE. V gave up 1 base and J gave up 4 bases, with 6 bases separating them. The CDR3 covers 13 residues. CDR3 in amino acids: CASSLSRNQPQHF. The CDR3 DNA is TGTGCCAGCAGCTTGTCCCGGAATCAGCCCCAGCATTTT. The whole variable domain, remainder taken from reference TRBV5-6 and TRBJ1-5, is DAGVTQSPTHLIKTRGQQVTLRCSPKSGHDTVSWYQQALGQGPQFIFQYYEEEERQRGNFPDRFSGHQFPNYSSELNVNALLLGDSALYLCASSLSRNQPQHFGDGTRLSIL.

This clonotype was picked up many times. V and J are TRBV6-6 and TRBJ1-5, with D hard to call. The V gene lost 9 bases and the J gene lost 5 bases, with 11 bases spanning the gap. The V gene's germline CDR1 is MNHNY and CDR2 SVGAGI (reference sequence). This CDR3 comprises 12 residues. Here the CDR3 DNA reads TGTGCCAGTAAAGGGAGGTATCAGCCCCAGCATTTT. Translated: CASKGRYQPQHF.

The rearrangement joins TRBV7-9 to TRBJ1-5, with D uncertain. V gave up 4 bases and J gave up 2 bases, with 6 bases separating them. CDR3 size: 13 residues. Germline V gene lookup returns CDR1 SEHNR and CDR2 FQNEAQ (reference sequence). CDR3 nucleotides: TGTGCCAGCAGCTCTTTCGGCAATCAGCCCCAGCATTTT. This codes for CASSSFGNQPQHF.

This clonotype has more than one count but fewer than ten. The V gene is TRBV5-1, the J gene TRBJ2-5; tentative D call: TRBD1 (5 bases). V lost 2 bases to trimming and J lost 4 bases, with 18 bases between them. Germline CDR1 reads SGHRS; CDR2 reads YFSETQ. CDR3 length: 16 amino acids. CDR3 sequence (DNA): TGCGCCAGCAGCTTTGGGTCTGCCTGGGGCGGAGAGACCCAGTACTTC. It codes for CASSFGSAWGGETQYF.

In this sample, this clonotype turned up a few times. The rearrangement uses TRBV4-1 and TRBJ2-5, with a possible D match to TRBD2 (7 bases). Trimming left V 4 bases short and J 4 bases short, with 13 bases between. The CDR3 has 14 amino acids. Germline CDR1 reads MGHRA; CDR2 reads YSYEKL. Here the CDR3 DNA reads TGCGCCAGCAGCCTCCGGGGGGCGGGAGAGACCCAGTACTTC. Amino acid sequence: CASSLRGAGETQYF.

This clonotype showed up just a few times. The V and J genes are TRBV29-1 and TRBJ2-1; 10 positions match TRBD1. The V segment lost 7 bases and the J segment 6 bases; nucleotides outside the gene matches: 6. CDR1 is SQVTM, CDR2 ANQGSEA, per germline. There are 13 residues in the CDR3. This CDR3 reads CSARQGAINEQFF. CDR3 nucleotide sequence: TGCAGCGCAAGACAGGGGGCGATCAATGAGCAGTTCTTC.

The CDR3 region is CSHLYLNEKLFF. The CDR3, as DNA: TGCAGCCATCTCTACCTTAATGAAAAACTGTTTTTT. The chain employs TRBV20-1 and TRBJ1-4; the D is unclear. The length of the CDR3 is 12 residues. In germline, CDR1 is DFQATT, CDR2 SNEGSKA (reference sequence).

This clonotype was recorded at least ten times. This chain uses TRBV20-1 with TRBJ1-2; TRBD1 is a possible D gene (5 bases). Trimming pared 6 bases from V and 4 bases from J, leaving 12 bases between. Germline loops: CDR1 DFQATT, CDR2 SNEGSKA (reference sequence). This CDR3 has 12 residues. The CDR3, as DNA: TGCAGTGCGCAGGGTCGCGGCTATGGCTACACCTTC. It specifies CSAQGRGYGYTF.

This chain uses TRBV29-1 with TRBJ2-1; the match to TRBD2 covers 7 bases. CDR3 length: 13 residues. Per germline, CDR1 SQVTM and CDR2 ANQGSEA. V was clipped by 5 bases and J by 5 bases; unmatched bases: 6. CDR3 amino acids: CSVRRDYDNEQFF. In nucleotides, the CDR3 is TGCAGCGTTCGCCGGGACTATGACAATGAGCAGTTCTTC.

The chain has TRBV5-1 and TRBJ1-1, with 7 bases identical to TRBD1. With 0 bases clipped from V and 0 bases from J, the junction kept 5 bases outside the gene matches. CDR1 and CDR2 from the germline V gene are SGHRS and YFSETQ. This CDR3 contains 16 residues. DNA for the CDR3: TGCGCCAGCAGCTTGGCGTACAGGGGAATGAACACTGAAGCTTTCTTT. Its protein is CASSLAYRGMNTEAFF.

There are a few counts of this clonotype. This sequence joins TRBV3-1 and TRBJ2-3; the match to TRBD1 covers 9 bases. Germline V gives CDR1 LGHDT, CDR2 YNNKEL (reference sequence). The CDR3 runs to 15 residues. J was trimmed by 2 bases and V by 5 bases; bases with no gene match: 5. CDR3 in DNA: TGTGCCAGCAGCGAGGGGACAGGGTTCACAGATACGCAGTATTTT. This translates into CASSEGTGFTDTQYF.

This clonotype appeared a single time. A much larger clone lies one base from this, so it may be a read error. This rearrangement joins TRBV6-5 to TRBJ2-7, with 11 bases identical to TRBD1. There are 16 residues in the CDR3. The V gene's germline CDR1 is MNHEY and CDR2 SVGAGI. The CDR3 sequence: CASSYSGTGGAYEQNF. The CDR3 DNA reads TGTGCCAGCAGTTACTCTGGGACAGGGGGGGCCTACGAGCAGAACTTC.

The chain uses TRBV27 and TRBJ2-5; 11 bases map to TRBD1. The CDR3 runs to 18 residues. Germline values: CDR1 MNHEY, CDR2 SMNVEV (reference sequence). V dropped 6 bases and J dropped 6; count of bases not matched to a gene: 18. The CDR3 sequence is CASSPTAGGQGVRKTQYF. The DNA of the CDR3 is TGTGCCAGCAGCCCCACCGCGGGGGGACAGGGGGTGAGGAAGACCCAGTACTTC.